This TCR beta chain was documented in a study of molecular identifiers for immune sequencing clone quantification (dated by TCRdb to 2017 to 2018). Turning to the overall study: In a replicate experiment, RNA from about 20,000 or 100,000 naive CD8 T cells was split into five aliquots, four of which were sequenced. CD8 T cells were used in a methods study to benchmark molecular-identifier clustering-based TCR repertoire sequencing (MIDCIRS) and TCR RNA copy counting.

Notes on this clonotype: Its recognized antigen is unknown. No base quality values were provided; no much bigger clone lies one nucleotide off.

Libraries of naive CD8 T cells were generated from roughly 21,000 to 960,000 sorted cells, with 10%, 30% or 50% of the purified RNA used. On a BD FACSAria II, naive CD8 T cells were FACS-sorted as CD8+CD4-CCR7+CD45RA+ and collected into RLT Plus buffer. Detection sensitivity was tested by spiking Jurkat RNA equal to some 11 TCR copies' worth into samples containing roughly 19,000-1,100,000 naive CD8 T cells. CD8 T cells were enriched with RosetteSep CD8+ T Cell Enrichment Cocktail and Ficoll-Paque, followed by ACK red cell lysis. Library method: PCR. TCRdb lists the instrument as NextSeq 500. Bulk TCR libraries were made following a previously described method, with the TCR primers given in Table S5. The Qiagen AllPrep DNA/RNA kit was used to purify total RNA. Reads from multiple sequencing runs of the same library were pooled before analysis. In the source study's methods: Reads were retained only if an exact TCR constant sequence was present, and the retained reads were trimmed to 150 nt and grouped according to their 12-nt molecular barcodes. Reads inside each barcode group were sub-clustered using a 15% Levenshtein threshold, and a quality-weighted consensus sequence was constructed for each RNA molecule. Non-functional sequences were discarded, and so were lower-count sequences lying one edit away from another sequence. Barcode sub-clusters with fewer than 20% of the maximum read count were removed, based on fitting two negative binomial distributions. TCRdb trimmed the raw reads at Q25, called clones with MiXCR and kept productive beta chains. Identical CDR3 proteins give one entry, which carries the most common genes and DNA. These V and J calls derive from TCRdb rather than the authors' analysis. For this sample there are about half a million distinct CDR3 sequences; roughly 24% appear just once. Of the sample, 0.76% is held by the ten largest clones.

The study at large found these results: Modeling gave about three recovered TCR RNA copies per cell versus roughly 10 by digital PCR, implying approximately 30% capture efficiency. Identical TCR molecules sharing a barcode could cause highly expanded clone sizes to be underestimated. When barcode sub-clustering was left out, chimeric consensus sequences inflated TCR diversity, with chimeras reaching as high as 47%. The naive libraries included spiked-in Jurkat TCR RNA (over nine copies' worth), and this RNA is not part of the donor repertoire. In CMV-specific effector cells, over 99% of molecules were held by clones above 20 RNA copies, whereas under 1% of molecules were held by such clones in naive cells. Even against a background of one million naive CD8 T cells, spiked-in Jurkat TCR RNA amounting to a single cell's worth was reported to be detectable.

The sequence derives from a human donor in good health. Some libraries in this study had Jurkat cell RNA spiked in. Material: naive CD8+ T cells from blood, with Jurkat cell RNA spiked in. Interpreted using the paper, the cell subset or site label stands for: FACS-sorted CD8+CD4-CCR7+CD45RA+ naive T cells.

The nucleotide sequence reads TGTGCCAGCAGCTTCCCTCTTAGGTTCACCCGGGGTCCAGATACGCAGTATTTT. Translated, it reads CASSFPLRFTRGPDTQYF. Recombination joined TRBV7-2 with TRBJ2-3, and possibly TRBD2, on 5 matching bases. Between the V and J ends, shortened by 3 bases and 4 bases respectively, the junction contains 23 bases. Via the germline V gene, CDR1 is SGHTA and CDR2 FQGNSA. The CDR3 sequence holds 18 residues, the cysteine and phenylalanine included. Just the 54-base CDR3 DNA is kept, in frame starting at base 1.